A selection of T cell receptor beta chains follows, all from one sample in a study of T cells in localized non-small cell lung cancer. Measured with immunoSEQ multiplex PCR; TCRdb has only the in-frame clones, and not every one. Among around 2,500 clones listed, less than 25% were seen once. Material: normal lung tissue next to the tumor, obtained before any cancer treatment. Receptor source: a woman between 35 and 75 years old with stage I lung adenocarcinoma. Each CDR3 is given with its conserved first and last residue. The order of the fields is clone size, J gene, V gene, CDR3 protein. Some rows mark clone size as missing; the rest say once, few, many or name a class of expanded clone.

few | TRBJ1-1 | TRBV18 | CASSPVRGRDTEAFF
medium-sized | TRBJ2-3 | TRBV11-3 | CASSSGTGVSDTQYF
medium-sized | TRBJ1-5 | TRBV6-8 | CASMRGGARSNQPQHF
- | TRBJ2-5 | TRBV28 | CASSLQTSIETQYF
- | TRBJ2-1 | TRBV19 | CASSMSRVGSDEQFF
- | TRBJ1-1 | TRBV19 | CASTTPQSTEAFF
- | TRBJ2-2 | TRBV11-3 | CASSYDRNTGELFF
- | TRBJ2-2 | TRBV11-3 | CASSSLNWGPGQANTGELFF
- | TRBJ2-3 | TRBV9 | CASSATGGLTDTQYF
large | TRBJ2-3 | TRBV28 | CASSSPTALTDTQYF
few | TRBJ2-7 | TRBV11-3 | CASSSGQISYEQYF
- | TRBJ2-7 | TRBV25-1 | CASSEGGAYEQYF
medium-sized | TRBJ2-2 | TRBV6-8 | CASSERGGANTGELFF
hyperexpanded | TRBJ2-4 | TRBV19 | CASSRQENIQYF
once | TRBJ1-4 | TRBV14 | CASSLRGGFVGTEKLFF
- | TRBJ2-7 | TRBV28 | CASSYPTIYEQYF
- | TRBJ2-5 | TRBV18 | CASSREGTPQETQYF
- | TRBJ2-2 | TRBV6-8 | CAIRRDGDTGELFF
few | TRBJ2-7 | TRBV6-8 | CASRGLAESEQYF
large | TRBJ1-1 | TRBV11-3 | CASSLERRNRAEAFF
- | TRBJ2-1 | TRBV14 | CASSQWWSLGGNEQFF
medium-sized | TRBJ2-2 | TRBV11-3 | CASSFGQQGSNTGELFF
few | TRBJ2-3 | TRBV6-8 | CASSYEGLDTQYF
few | TRBJ2-6 | TRBV5-1 | CASSLVPADSGANVLTF
- | TRBJ1-1 | TRBV14 | CASSQDPYTEAFF
few | TRBJ2-1 | TRBV11-3 | CASSLALGHSQYNEQFF
- | TRBJ1-5 | TRBV28 | CASAPPGGSNQPQHF
- | TRBJ1-3 | TRBV6-8 | CASMHPGNTIYF
few | TRBJ1-1 | TRBV6-8 | CASSLNSNTEAFF
- | TRBJ1-2 | TRBV18 | CASSPSGDLYGYTF
- | TRBJ1-2 | TRBV28 | CASSLGGGAYGYTF
few | TRBJ1-4 | TRBV1 | CASSHQGAVNEKLFF
few | TRBJ2-1 | TRBV5-1 | CASSPNTPRSGNEQFF
- | TRBJ2-2 | TRBV18 | CASSFKSTSGNVPGELFF
few | TRBJ2-7 | TRBV9 | CASSFGPYEQYF
- | TRBJ1-3 | TRBV5-1 | CASSLAGPSSGNTIYF
- | TRBJ1-1 | TRBV6-8 | CAIRDHLDTEAFF
- | TRBJ2-7 | TRBV28 | CASSLWTSGKSQEEQYF
- | TRBJ2-3 | TRBV23-1 | CASSTGLAGEAQYF
- | TRBJ2-7 | TRBV19 | CASSIPGQGDEQYF
- | TRBJ2-7 | TRBV19 | CAGTTAYEQYF
- | TRBJ2-5 | TRBV19 | CASSGTGETQYF
few | TRBJ2-1 | TRBV2 | CASRSGLAVYNEQFF